The rows below give T cell receptor beta chains drawn from one sample of a study of blood T cell repertoires in COVID-19. Method: immunoSEQ multiplex PCR; TCRdb's copy keeps in-frame clones and lacks some. The sample has hundreds of thousands of clones; 88% are singletons. The sequenced sample consisted of PBMCs or T cells enriched from blood (not recorded which). The source of these receptors is a woman in her twenties or thirties who had recovered from COVID-19. Both conserved end residues are part of each CDR3. D genes are given only for firm matches. Where a row states a size, it is once, few, many or the class of an expanded clone; other rows omit it.

J gene,D gene,V gene,clone size,CDR3 DNA,CDR3 protein
TRBJ2-5,TRBD1,TRBV5-1,.,TGCGCCAGCAGCTGGCAGGGGGTCGGAGAGACCCAGTACTTC,CASSWQGVGETQYF
TRBJ2-1,.,TRBV3-1/TRBV3-2,.,TGTGCCAGCAGCTACCAATCGTCGAGAGGTATCGATGAGCAGTTCTTC,CASSYQSSRGIDEQFF
TRBJ1-2,.,TRBV5-4,few,TGTGCCAGCAGCTCCCCCCTGGCAGGGCCCTATGGCTACACCTTC,CASSSPLAGPYGYTF
TRBJ2-5,TRBD2,TRBV7-3,.,TGTGCCAGCAGCCGGGGACTAGGAGAGACCCAGTACTTC,CASSRGLGETQYF
TRBJ1-2,.,TRBV6-4,.,TGTGCCAGCAGTGGACACAGGGCACCTGGCTACACCTTC,CASSGHRAPGYTF
TRBJ2-1,TRBD2,TRBV7-9,.,TGTGCCAGCAGCAAAAGCAGCGGGAGGGCCTGGAATGAGCAGTTCTTC,CASSKSSGRAWNEQFF
TRBJ1-2,.,TRBV18,.,TGTGCCAGCTCACCAGGCAGGGGACCCTATGGCTACACCTTC,CASSPGRGPYGYTF
TRBJ1-1,.,TRBV28,.,TGTGCCAGCAGTACCCCGGCTGAAGCTTTCTTT,CASSTPAEAFF
TRBJ2-3,TRBD2,TRBV30,.,TGTGCCTGGAGTGGTCTAGCGGGAGGCCCAGATACGCAGTATTTT,CAWSGLAGGPDTQYF
TRBJ1-2,TRBD1,TRBV12-5,few,TGTGCTAGTGGACAGGGGGGCTTTGGCTATGGCTACACCTTC,CASGQGGFGYGYTF
TRBJ2-1,TRBD2,TRBV12-3/TRBV12-4,.,TGTGCCAGCAGTTTGAATAGCGGGGGCCCGCAGTTCTTC,CASSLNSGGPQFF
TRBJ2-5,.,TRBV10-3,once,TGTGCCATAGGCCGGGACAACCAAGAGACCCAGTACTTC,CAIGRDNQETQYF
TRBJ1-4,.,TRBV30,once,TGTGCCTGGAGTGAATATGGTCAGGGGCCGGGGGAAAAACTGTTTTTT,CAWSEYGQGPGEKLFF
TRBJ1-1,.,TRBV27,once,TGTGCCAGCAGGGGCCGGTTTGCACCCTACACTGAAGCTTTCTTT,CASRGRFAPYTEAFF
TRBJ1-6,.,TRBV28,.,TGTGCCATCCCGACCGAACGACCGGGACTGACAAATTCACCCCTCCACTTT,CAIPTERPGLTNSPLHF
TRBJ1-1,TRBD1,TRBV25-1,.,TGTGCCAGCAGTGAATTGACAGGGACAGGGGCTTGGGGTACTGAAGCTTTCTTT,CASSELTGTGAWGTEAFF
TRBJ1-1,TRBD1,TRBV6-1,once,TGTGCCAGCAGTGAGCGGGACAGGGAAAACACTGAAGCTTTCTTT,CASSERDRENTEAFF
TRBJ2-2,TRBD2,TRBV9,.,TGTGCCAGCAGCGTAGTGGTGGGTCGGGAGGGTGACACCGGGGAGCTGTTTTTT,CASSVVVGREGDTGELFF
TRBJ2-5,TRBD2,TRBV9,.,TGTGCCAGCAGCGTTGGAGCGGGGGTCCAAGAGACCCAGTACTTC,CASSVGAGVQETQYF
TRBJ1-4,.,TRBV6-6,.,TGTGCCAGCAGTTCCATGACTAATGAAAAACTGTTTTTT,CASSSMTNEKLFF
TRBJ1-3,.,TRBV21-1,.,TGTGCCAGCAGACAGGGCCACTCTGGAAACACCATATATTTT,CASRQGHSGNTIYF
TRBJ1-5,.,TRBV18,.,TGTGCCAGCTCACGGAGCAGGGTGGATAGCAATCAGCCCCAGCATTTT,CASSRSRVDSNQPQHF
TRBJ1-1,TRBD1,TRBV7-9,.,TGTGCCATACGTCTACTTCCGGGACAGGGGACTGACACTGAAGCTTTCTTT,CAIRLLPGQGTDTEAFF